This T cell receptor (beta chain) was captured in a study of blood T cells in healthy people across ages. Of note for this clonotype: What it recognizes is unknown.

Trimming cost V 3 bases and J 5 bases; bases outside gene matches: 8. Germline CDR1 and CDR2: SGHTA and FQGTGA. This CDR3 has 15 residues. Next came a second PCR, run for 7 to 11 cycles, which used a sample-barcoded 5' primer along with a J-beta primer mix. Each CDR3 protein is one row after TCRdb ran MiXCR on the 5' RACE reads. The table lists 920,000 or so distinct CDR3 sequences, around 45% of them singletons. Study findings and constraints: Naive T cell percentage strongly correlated with TCR beta diversity.

Per-sample yields of isolated PBMCs were at least 6 million. This TCR came from a woman in her sixties or seventies in good health. The chain couples TRBV7-3 to TRBJ2-7, with 9 bases matching TRBD2. Specimen: blood. The CDR3 protein is CASSLGSGSGHEQYF. CDR3 in DNA: TGTGCCAGCAGCTTGGGTAGCGGGAGCGGCCACGAGCAGTACTTC.